This is a list of T cell receptor beta chains from one sample in a study of cytomegalovirus exposure and HLA in healthy donors. Produced via immunoSEQ multiplex PCR; TCRdb's table is partial and in-frame only. The top ten hold around 5% of the sample, which has roughly 180,000 clones, 84% seen once. Sequencing input: PBMCs. All receptors derive from a girl between 5 and 17 years old in good health and CMV-seropositive. The CDR3 runs from the conserved cysteine through the conserved F or W. Fields, in order: CDR3 length, J gene, V gene, D gene, clone size, CDR3 DNA, CDR3 protein. D genes are given only for firm matches. Not all rows give a size; the values are once, few, many and, for expanded clones, a class.

18 TRBJ2-6 TRBV9 TRBD1 few TGTGCCAGCAGCTCCCCCGGGACAGGAGCCTCTGGGGCCAACGTCCTGACTTTC CASSSPGTGASGANVLTF
17 TRBJ2-3 TRBV27 TRBD2 few TGTGCCAGCAGTTTATACTCCCTGGCGGGGGGTACAGATACGCAGTATTTT CASSLYSLAGGTDTQYF
13 TRBJ2-5 TRBV9 NA NA TGTGCCAGCAGCCAAGGGGGGGCAGAGACCCAGTACTTC CASSQGGAETQYF
15 TRBJ1-2 TRBV25-1 TRBD1 NA TGTGCCAGCAGTGAATGGACAGGGGTTGACTATGGCTACACCTTC CASSEWTGVDYGYTF
15 TRBJ1-2 TRBV6-1 NA many TGTGCCAGCAGTGAATTGGCCGACAGGAACTATGGCTACACCTTC CASSELADRNYGYTF
16 TRBJ1-1 TRBV4-1 NA few TGCGCCAGCAGCCAAGATGTCAGGGGCCTGAACACTGAAGCTTTCTTT CASSQDVRGLNTEAFF
15 TRBJ1-5 TRBV28 TRBD1 NA TGTGCCAGCAGGATTGAGGACAGGATTGATCAGCCCCAGCATTTT CASRIEDRIDQPQHF
15 TRBJ2-5 TRBV27 NA NA TGTGCCAGCAGCCGAACGAGGGGGAAGACGGAGACCCAGTACTTC CASSRTRGKTETQYF
12 TRBJ1-5 TRBV12-5 NA NA TGTGCTAGTGGTTTGGTCGGTCAGCCCCAGCATTTT CASGLVGQPQHF
14 TRBJ2-3 TRBV5-1 NA few TGCGCCAGCAGCTTGAGAGAAAGCACAGATACGCAGTATTTT CASSLRESTDTQYF
12 TRBJ1-1 TRBV11-2 NA NA TGTGCCAGCAGCTTAGATCTCGGGGTAGCTTTCTTT CASSLDLGVAFF
15 TRBJ2-7 TRBV9 TRBD1 NA TGTGCCAGCAGCGTAGGTGGGCAGGGGGCCTACGAGCAGTACTTC CASSVGGQGAYEQYF
12 TRBJ2-7 TRBV6-5 NA NA TGTGCCAGCAGCTTCATGGGGGGCGAGCAGTACTTC CASSFMGGEQYF
16 TRBJ1-2 TRBV2 NA NA TGTGCCAGCCTGCCCAGGGTTAGGCGGGACGGCTATGGCTACACCTTC CASLPRVRRDGYGYTF
14 TRBJ1-1 TRBV7-6 NA NA TGTGCCAGCAGCTTACAGGGAGGGTTGACTGAAGCTTTCTTT CASSLQGGLTEAFF
14 TRBJ2-1 TRBV27 NA few TGTGCCAGTCGGGACACGAGCTCCTACAATGAGCAGTTCTTC CASRDTSSYNEQFF
15 TRBJ1-1 TRBV9 TRBD1 NA TGTGCCAGCAGCAAATTGGGACAGCTGAACACTGAAGCTTTCTTT CASSKLGQLNTEAFF
14 TRBJ2-4 TRBV5-1 NA NA TGCGCCAGCAGCTTGTACAGTTTCCAAAACATTCAGTACTTC CASSLYSFQNIQYF
12 TRBJ2-1 TRBV10-3 NA NA TGTGCCATCAGTGAGAGGACAGTTGAGCAGTTCTTC CAISERTVEQFF
15 TRBJ2-2 TRBV2 TRBD1 NA TGTGCCAGCAGTTACGGGACAGGGCGGACCGGGGAGCTGTTTTTT CASSYGTGRTGELFF
15 TRBJ1-1 TRBV27 NA once TGTGCCAGCAGTTTATCTGTCAGGGGTGGCCCTGAAGCTTTCTTT CASSLSVRGGPEAFF
15 TRBJ2-3 TRBV7-3 TRBD2 few TGTGCCAGCAGCGACCCAGCGGGGATCACAGATACGCAGTATTTT CASSDPAGITDTQYF
14 TRBJ1-2 TRBV25-1 NA NA TGTGCCAGCAGTGTTTCCCAGGGGCGCTATGGCTACACCTTC CASSVSQGRYGYTF
16 TRBJ2-2 TRBV6-1 TRBD1 NA TGTGCCAGCAGTGACCCGGACAGGGGAAGGACCGGGGAGCTGTTTTTT CASSDPDRGRTGELFF
15 TRBJ1-2 TRBV12-5 NA NA TGTGCTAGTGGTTTGGAAAGCAGGGTGGGCTATGGCTACACCTTC CASGLESRVGYGYTF
14 TRBJ2-7 TRBV5-5 NA NA TGTGCCAGCAGCTTGTCATTGGGCCCCTACGAGCAGTACTTC CASSLSLGPYEQYF
14 TRBJ2-6 TRBV2 TRBD1 NA TGTGCCAGCAGCACAGGGGTCGGGGCCAACGTCCTGACTTTC CASSTGVGANVLTF
16 TRBJ2-1 TRBV19 NA NA TGTGCCAGTAGCCACGATGGGACTTCCTCCTACAATGAGCAGTTCTTC CASSHDGTSSYNEQFF
20 TRBJ2-7 TRBV13 TRBD2 NA TGTGCCAGCAGTCTGATGGATGGGGAAGCGGGGGGACCCAAGGGCTACGAGCAGTACTTC CASSLMDGEAGGPKGYEQYF